The T cell receptor beta chain described here comes from a study of cytomegalovirus exposure and HLA in healthy donors. It was with 60 Vbeta and 13 Jbeta primers that the PCR ran. The assay was immunoSEQ multiplex PCR, and TCRdb's table has in-frame clones only and misses some. The table includes about 170,000 clones, over 60% detected once. The CDR3 runs to 15 residues. Per the germline V gene, CDR1 is SNHLY and CDR2 is FYNNEI. Unmatched junction bases numbered 14, after V lost 6 bases and J lost 9 bases. As concerns this clone: As yet, its antigen is unknown.

Each of the donors was a healthy bone marrow donor. General observations from the study: CMV serostatus was the only recorded immune exposure for donors. The study dropped some indistinguishable V segments, TRBV6-2 and TRBV6-3 among them. Confirmation was obtained in vitro that three CMV-associated chains are specific for CMV antigens.

What was sequenced was PBMCs. The rearrangement joins TRBV2 to TRBJ1-5; 7 bases agree with TRBD1. The source is a girl aged 10-17 years in good health and CMV-seronegative. In DNA, the CDR3 is TGTGCCAGCAGAGCCGACAGGGCGTTTGCTCGGCCCCAGCATTTT. Translation: CASRADRAFARPQHF.